The rows below give T cell receptor beta chains drawn from one sample of a study of shared clonotypes between healthy human individuals. Method: immunoSEQ multiplex PCR; TCRdb's copy keeps in-frame clones and lacks some. The sample holds under 1,100,000 clones, roughly 74% seen once. The specimen was memory CD4+ T cells from PBMCs. The receptors derive from a man aged 18 to 29 in good health. Some clones in this sample may be carry-over from other donors' samples. The CDR3 runs from the conserved cysteine through the conserved F or W. The D gene is left open where the match is weak. Clone size is shown for a subset of rows, as once, few, many or a class of expanded clone.

>TRBJ2-2|NA|TRBV18|few
CASSPWALANTGELFF
TGTGCCAGCTCACCATGGGCCCTAGCGAACACCGGGGAGCTGTTTTTT
>TRBJ2-2|NA|TRBV5-1|NA
CASSSTRDWNTGELFF
TGCGCCAGCAGCTCAACCCGGGACTGGAACACCGGGGAGCTGTTTTTT
>TRBJ2-3|NA|TRBV7-9|NA
CASSLRTTTDTQYF
TGTGCCAGCAGCTTAAGGACCACCACAGATACGCAGTATTTT
>TRBJ1-5|TRBD1|TRBV28|NA
CASSLIGAWTGQGDQPQHF
TGTGCCAGCAGTTTAATAGGCGCGTGGACGGGACAGGGTGATCAGCCCCAGCATTTT
>TRBJ2-1|NA|TRBV28|NA
CASSFLERDIYNEQFF
TGTGCCAGCAGTTTCTTAGAGCGGGACATCTACAATGAGCAGTTCTTC
>TRBJ2-7|NA|TRBV13|NA
CASSPLGAYEQYF
TGTGCCAGCAGCCCCCTAGGGGCCTACGAGCAGTACTTC
>TRBJ1-3|NA|TRBV30|once
CAWSVGHQGNTIYF
TGTGCCTGGAGTGTAGGGCACCAAGGAAACACCATATATTTT
>TRBJ1-6|NA|TRBV6-1|NA
CASSAQQGVNSPLHF
TGTGCCAGCAGTGCCCAACAGGGAGTTAATTCACCCCTCCACTTT
>TRBJ2-1|TRBD2|TRBV2|many
CASSRLANSYNEQFF
TGTGCCAGCAGCAGACTAGCGAACTCCTACAATGAGCAGTTCTTC
>TRBJ1-5|TRBD1|TRBV6-1|many
CASNPGQAHQPQHF
TGTGCCAGCAACCCGGGACAGGCTCATCAGCCCCAGCATTTT
>TRBJ2-1|NA|TRBV21-1|NA
CASSKASNNEQFF
TGTGCCAGCAGCAAAGCTTCTAACAATGAGCAGTTCTTC
>TRBJ1-2|NA|TRBV5-1|NA
CASSRGAGLNYGYTF
TGCGCCAGCAGCCGGGGGGCAGGGCTGAACTATGGCTACACCTTC
>TRBJ2-7|NA|TRBV27|NA
CASSLAGEGHEQYF
TGTGCCAGCAGTTTGGCAGGGGAGGGCCACGAGCAGTACTTC
>TRBJ1-2|NA|TRBV11-1|NA
CASSLGHRYGYTF
TGTGCCAGCAGCTTAGGGCACCGCTATGGCTACACCTTC
>TRBJ2-4|NA|TRBV9|NA
CASSVGVGLAKNIQYF
TGTGCCAGCAGCGTGGGGGTGGGCCTAGCCAAAAACATTCAGTACTTC
>TRBJ1-2|NA|TRBV30|many
CAWSVGEGPYGYTF
TGTGCCTGGAGTGTAGGGGAAGGTCCCTATGGCTACACCTTC
>TRBJ1-2|NA|TRBV5-1|NA
CASSPQGGYGYTF
TGCGCCAGCAGCCCACAGGGAGGCTATGGCTACACCTTC
>TRBJ2-5|NA|TRBV5-1|once
CASSLVGGSETQYF
TGCGCCAGCAGCTTGGTTGGCGGGTCGGAGACCCAGTACTTC
>TRBJ2-6|NA|TRBV18|few
CASSIGGSGANVLTF
TGTGCCAGCTCAATAGGGGGCTCTGGGGCCAACGTCCTGACTTTC
>TRBJ1-4|TRBD1|TRBV6-1|once
CACPGGLGEKLFF
TGTGCCTGCCCAGGGGGCTTAGGGGAAAAACTGTTTTTT
>TRBJ2-5|NA|TRBV7-2|few
CASSFKPRGGDQETQYF
TGTGCCAGCAGCTTCAAACCGAGGGGAGGAGACCAAGAGACCCAGTACTTC
>TRBJ2-7|NA|TRBV11-3|NA
CASSLLRILTVSYEQYF
TGTGCCAGCAGCTTACTTAGGATCCTGACAGTCTCCTACGAGCAGTACTTC
>TRBJ2-1|NA|TRBV2|NA
CASRLSRLVPNEQFF
TGTGCCAGCAGGCTTAGCCGCTTGGTCCCCAATGAGCAGTTCTTC
>TRBJ1-2|NA|TRBV5-1|NA
CASSLEGGGYGYTF
TGCGCCAGCAGCTTAGAGGGGGGCGGCTATGGCTACACCTTC
>TRBJ2-7|NA|TRBV4-1|once
CASSPRSRPSYEQYF
TGCGCCAGCAGCCCGAGATCCCGACCCTCCTACGAGCAGTACTTC
>TRBJ1-1|TRBD1|TRBV7-8|NA
CASSSYPRGGGNTEAFF
TGTGCCAGCAGCTCCTACCCGAGAGGGGGCGGGAACACTGAAGCTTTCTTT
>TRBJ1-1|NA|TRBV4-1|NA
CASSQERDTEAFF
TGCGCCAGCAGCCAAGAACGCGACACTGAAGCTTTCTTT
>TRBJ1-1|NA|TRBV5-1|NA
CASSSTGLAEAFF
TGCGCCAGCAGCTCGACAGGTCTAGCTGAAGCTTTCTTT
>TRBJ1-6|TRBD1|TRBV25-1|NA
CASSEGGQGGSPLHF
TGTGCCAGCAGTGAAGGGGGACAGGGTGGTTCACCCCTCCACTTT
>TRBJ1-4|TRBD1|TRBV27|NA
CASSPSPGQGFTNEKLFF
TGTGCCAGCAGCCCTTCGCCGGGACAGGGGTTCACTAATGAAAAACTGTTTTTT
>TRBJ1-3|NA|TRBV10-2|NA
CASKFGASGNTIYF
TGCGCCAGCAAGTTCGGGGCTTCTGGAAACACCATATATTTT
>TRBJ2-2|NA|TRBV10-3|NA
CAISDARTIPGELFF
TGTGCCATCAGTGATGCCCGGACGATCCCCGGGGAGCTGTTTTTT
>TRBJ2-7|TRBD1|TRBV4-3|once
CASSRAGQGVYEQYF
TGCGCCAGCAGCCGAGCGGGACAGGGGGTCTACGAGCAGTACTTC
>TRBJ2-1|TRBD2|TRBV7-2|few
CASSAGTSGWEQFF
TGTGCCAGCAGTGCTGGGACTAGCGGCTGGGAGCAGTTCTTC
>TRBJ2-2|TRBD1|TRBV19|NA
CAIKRARGRRNTGELFF
TGTGCCATCAAACGGGCCAGGGGGCGCAGGAACACCGGGGAGCTGTTTTTT
>TRBJ1-4|NA|TRBV27|NA
CASSLGGPTNEKLFF
TGTGCCAGCAGTTTAGGGGGTCCAACTAATGAAAAACTGTTTTTT
>TRBJ1-1|NA|TRBV28|many
CASSPTSTGEAFF
TGTGCCAGCAGCCCAACCTCGACAGGTGAAGCTTTCTTT
>TRBJ2-6|NA|TRBV7-8|NA
CASSWDSGANVLTF
TGTGCCAGCAGCTGGGACTCTGGGGCCAACGTCCTGACTTTC
>TRBJ2-7|NA|TRBV6-6|NA
CASSLQLLSYEQYF
TGTGCCAGCAGTTTACAACTCCTCTCCTACGAGCAGTACTTC
>TRBJ2-5|NA|TRBV21-1|NA
CASSTGQQGFQETQYF
TGTGCCAGCAGCACCGGACAGCAAGGATTCCAAGAGACCCAGTACTTC
>TRBJ2-5|NA|TRBV7-9|NA
CASSISYLQGAETQYF
TGTGCCAGCAGCATTTCCTATTTACAGGGTGCAGAGACCCAGTACTTC
>TRBJ2-5|TRBD2|TRBV4-1|NA
CASSQGRTSGREETQYF
TGCGCCAGCAGCCAAGGGCGGACTAGCGGGAGGGAAGAGACCCAGTACTTC
>TRBJ1-1|TRBD1|TRBV15|NA
CATSPRTGGPRAFF
TGTGCCACCAGCCCGCGGACAGGGGGGCCTAGAGCTTTCTTT
>TRBJ1-5|NA|TRBV5-6|NA
CASSFRGDQQPQHF
TGTGCCAGCAGCTTTCGGGGGGACCAGCAGCCCCAGCATTTT
>TRBJ2-5|NA|TRBV5-6|many
CASSRTGVETQYF
TGTGCCAGCAGCAGAACGGGAGTCGAGACCCAGTACTTC
>TRBJ2-1|TRBD1|TRBV11-2|once
CASSPPRDRGPSSYNEQFF
TGTGCCAGCAGCCCCCCCAGGGACAGGGGGCCGAGCTCCTACAATGAGCAGTTCTTC
>TRBJ1-1|TRBD1|TRBV28|NA
CASRTGGAMNTEAFF
TGTGCCAGCAGGACAGGGGGCGCCATGAACACTGAAGCTTTCTTT
>TRBJ2-3|NA|TRBV6-5|few
CASRFASTDTQYF
TGTGCCAGCCGGTTTGCTAGCACAGATACGCAGTATTTT
>TRBJ2-5|TRBD2|TRBV20-1|NA
CSAGLAETQYF
TGCAGTGCGGGACTAGCAGAGACCCAGTACTTC
>TRBJ1-2|NA|TRBV5-4|NA
CASGSDRTNYGYTF
TGTGCCAGCGGATCCGACAGGACGAACTATGGCTACACCTTC
>TRBJ2-1|NA|TRBV4-3|NA
CASSQDRRGPLEYNEQFF
TGCGCCAGCAGCCAAGATCGAAGGGGACCTTTGGAATACAATGAGCAGTTCTTC
>TRBJ2-2|NA|TRBV6-1|NA
CASSERGGRFTTGELFF
TGTGCCAGCAGTGAAAGGGGGGGCAGATTCACAACCGGGGAGCTGTTTTTT
>TRBJ2-1|NA|TRBV10-3|NA
CAISELQRDEQFF
TGTGCCATCAGTGAGTTACAACGGGATGAGCAGTTCTTC